Following are 10 T cell receptor beta chains from one sample sequenced in a study of T cells in tuberculosis. Assay: immunoSEQ multiplex PCR; the TCRdb copy retains only in-frame clones and omits some. The table lists about 36,000 clones, over 85% of them singletons. The sequenced material came from PBMCs. The receptors originated from a donor between 10 and 35 years old with latent tuberculosis or without tuberculosis infection.

The chain carries TRBV2 and TRBJ2-7; no clear D gene. The CDR3 has 15 amino acids. The V gene's germline CDR1 is SNHLY and CDR2 FYNNEI. Trimming left V 4 bases short and J 1 base short, with 14 bases between. The CDR3: CASSGWLTFSYEQYF. In DNA form, the CDR3 reads TGTGCCAGCAGTGGTTGGCTTACCTTTTCCTACGAGCAGTACTTC.

The rearrangement uses TRBV6-1 and TRBJ2-3; 8 bases map to TRBD2. The V and J ends lost 1 base and 9 bases, in that order; junction bases with no gene match: 9. The CDR3 consists of 15 residues. The V gene's germline CDR1 is MNHNS and CDR2 SASEGT. This CDR3 is CASSEGRGGGSTQYF. The CDR3 bases are TGTGCCAGCAGTGAAGGGAGGGGCGGGGGGTCCACGCAGTATTTT.

V is TRBV25-1 and J is TRBJ1-3; D gene ambiguous. The CDR3 sequence is 15 residues long. The germline CDR1 and CDR2 sequences are MGHDK and SYGVNS. V was shortened by 3 bases and J by 0 bases, with 9 bases between the two germline ends. CDR3 DNA sequence: TGTGCCAGCAGTGATCCCCGTAACTCTGGAAACACCATATATTTT. It codes for CASSDPRNSGNTIYF.

V gene TRBV19 combines with J gene TRBJ1-5; TRBD1 might be the D (6 bases). V was pared by 2 bases and J by 1 base, with 15 bases between. Germline V CDR1 and CDR2: LNHDA, SQIVND (reference sequence). This CDR3 is built from 17 residues. As DNA, the CDR3 is TGTGCCAGTAGTATAATATTGGGGACACAGAGCAATCAGCCCCAGCATTTT. This codes for CASSIILGTQSNQPQHF.

The chain joins TRBV30 to TRBJ1-3; D is unresolved. V dropped 0 bases and J dropped 0 bases, with 6 bases sitting between them. CDR1 and CDR2 from the germline V gene are GTSNPN and SVGIG (reference sequence). This CDR3 comprises 14 residues. Here the CDR3 DNA reads TGTGCCTGGAGTGTTTGGGCCTCTGGAAACACCATATATTTT. It translates to CAWSVWASGNTIYF.

The chain employs TRBV5-1 and TRBJ1-1, with D unresolved. This CDR3 is 13 amino acids long. Germline loops: CDR1 SGHRS, CDR2 YFSETQ. Trimming stripped 0 bases from V and 7 bases from J, with 10 bases between. CDR3 sequence: CASSLAGNLEAFF. The CDR3 nucleotides read TGCGCCAGCAGCTTGGCAGGTAACCTTGAAGCTTTCTTT.

This sequence joins TRBV6-5 and TRBJ2-3, with 11 bases lining up with TRBD2. V lost 0 bases, J lost 4 bases, and 3 bases stayed unmatched. Germline V CDR1 and CDR2: MNHEY, SVGAGI. The CDR3 totals 16 residues. The CDR3 loop is CASSYSTSGGADTQYF. In DNA, the CDR3 is TGTGCCAGCAGTTACTCAACTAGCGGGGGTGCAGATACGCAGTATTTT.

The chain carries TRBV7-2 and TRBJ1-1; tentative D call: TRBD1 (5 bases). The V end was cut by 5 bases, the J end by 5 bases, with 21 bases between. The CDR3 is 16 amino acids. The germline gives CDR1 SGHTA, CDR2 FQGNSA. The CDR3 DNA sequence: TGTGCCAGCAGCCTCCTCCCAGGGCGGATGGGTACTGAAGCTTTCTTT. Its protein is CASSLLPGRMGTEAFF.

The chain links TRBV29-1 to TRBJ1-5; 10 nucleotides agree with TRBD1. The CDR3 is made up of 13 amino acids. Germline V lookup: CDR1 SQVTM, CDR2 ANQGSEA. The V gene end was trimmed by 3 bases and the J gene end by 7 bases; junction bases not matched to a gene: 3. For the CDR3, the DNA is TGCAGCGTTGACGGGACAGGGGACCAGCCCCAGCATTTT. Translating gives CSVDGTGDQPQHF. The full variable domain, its missing parts supplied by reference TRBV29-1 and TRBJ1-5, is SAVISQKPSRDICQRGTSLTIQCQVDSQVTMMFWYRQQPGQSLTLIATANQGSEATYESGFVIDKFPISRPNLTFSTLTVSNMSPEDSSIYLCSVDGTGDQPQHFGDGTRLSIL.

The chain links TRBV6-5 to TRBJ2-3; D is possibly TRBD2 (6 bases). Trimming left V 6 bases short and J 10 bases short, with 14 bases between. The CDR3 spans 12 residues. Per germline, CDR1 MNHEY and CDR2 SVGAGI. This CDR3 reads CASRDGGSSQYF. The CDR3 nucleotides read TGTGCCAGCAGGGACGGGGGATCATCGCAGTATTTT.